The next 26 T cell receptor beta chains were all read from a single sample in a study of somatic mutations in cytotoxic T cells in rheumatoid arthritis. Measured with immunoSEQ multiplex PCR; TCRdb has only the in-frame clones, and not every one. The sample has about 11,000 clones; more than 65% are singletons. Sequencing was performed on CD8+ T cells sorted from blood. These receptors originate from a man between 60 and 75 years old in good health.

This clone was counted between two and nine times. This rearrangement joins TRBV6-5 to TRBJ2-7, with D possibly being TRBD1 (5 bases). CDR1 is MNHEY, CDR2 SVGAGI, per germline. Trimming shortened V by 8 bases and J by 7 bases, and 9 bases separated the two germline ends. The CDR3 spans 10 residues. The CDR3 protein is CASGTGEQYF. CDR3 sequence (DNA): TGTGCCAGCGGAACAGGAGAGCAGTACTTC.

This chain's CDR3 is CASSPALSSYEQYF. CDR3 coding DNA: TGTGCCAGCTCACCAGCCCTTAGCTCCTACGAGCAGTACTTC. The J gene is TRBJ2-7, the V gene TRBV18, with D hard to call. Trimming stripped 2 bases from V and 0 bases from J, with 8 bases between. The CDR3 is 14 amino acids. The germline gives CDR1 KGHSH, CDR2 LQKENI.

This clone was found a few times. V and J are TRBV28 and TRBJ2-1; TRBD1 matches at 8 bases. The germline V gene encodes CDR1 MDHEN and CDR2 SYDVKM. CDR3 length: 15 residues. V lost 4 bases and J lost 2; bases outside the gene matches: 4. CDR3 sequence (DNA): TGTGCCAGCAGTTCGACAGGGGCCCCCTACAATGAGCAGTTCTTC. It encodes CASSSTGAPYNEQFF.

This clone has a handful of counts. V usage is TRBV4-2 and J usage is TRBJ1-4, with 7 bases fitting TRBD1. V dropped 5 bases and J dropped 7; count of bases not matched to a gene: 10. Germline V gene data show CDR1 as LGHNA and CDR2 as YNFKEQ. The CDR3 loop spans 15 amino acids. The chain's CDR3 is CASSSKLGGGEKLFF. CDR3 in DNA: TGTGCCAGCAGCTCGAAGCTAGGGGGCGGTGAAAAACTGTTTTTT.

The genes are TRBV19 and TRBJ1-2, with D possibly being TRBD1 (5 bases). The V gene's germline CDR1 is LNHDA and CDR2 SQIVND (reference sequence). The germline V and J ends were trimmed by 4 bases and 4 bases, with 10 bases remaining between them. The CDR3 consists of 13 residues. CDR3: CASSTGARYGYTF. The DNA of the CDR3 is TGTGCCAGTAGTACCGGGGCTCGCTATGGCTACACCTTC.

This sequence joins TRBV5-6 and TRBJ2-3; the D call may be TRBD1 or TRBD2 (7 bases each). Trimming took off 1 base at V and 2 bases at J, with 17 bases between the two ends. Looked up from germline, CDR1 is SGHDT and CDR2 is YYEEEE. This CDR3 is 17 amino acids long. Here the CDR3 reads CASSLLGEGALTDTQYF. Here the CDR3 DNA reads TGTGCCAGCAGCTTGCTTGGGGAGGGGGCCCTCACAGATACGCAGTATTTT.

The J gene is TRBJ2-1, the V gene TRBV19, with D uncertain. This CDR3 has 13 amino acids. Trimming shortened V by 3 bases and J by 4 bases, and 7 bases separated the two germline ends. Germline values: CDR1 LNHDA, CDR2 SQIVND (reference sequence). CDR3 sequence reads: CASSMGLYNEQFF. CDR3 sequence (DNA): TGTGCCAGTAGTATGGGTCTTTACAATGAGCAGTTCTTC.

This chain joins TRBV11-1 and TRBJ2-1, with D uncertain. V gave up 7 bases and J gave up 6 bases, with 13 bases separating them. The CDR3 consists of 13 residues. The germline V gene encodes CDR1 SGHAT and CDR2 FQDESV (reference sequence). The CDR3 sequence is CASTHGHPNEQFF. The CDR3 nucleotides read TGTGCCAGCACCCACGGTCACCCCAATGAGCAGTTCTTC.

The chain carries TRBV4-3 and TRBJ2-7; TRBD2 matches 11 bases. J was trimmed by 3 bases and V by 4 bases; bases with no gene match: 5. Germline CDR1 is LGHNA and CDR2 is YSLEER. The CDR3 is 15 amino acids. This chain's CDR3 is CASSPRLAGFYEQYF. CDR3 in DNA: TGCGCCAGCAGCCCCCGACTAGCGGGGTTCTACGAGCAGTACTTC.

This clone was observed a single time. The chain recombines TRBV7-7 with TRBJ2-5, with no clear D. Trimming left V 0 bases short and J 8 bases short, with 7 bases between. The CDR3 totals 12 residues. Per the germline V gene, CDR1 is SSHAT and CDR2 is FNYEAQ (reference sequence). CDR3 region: CASSLATETQYF. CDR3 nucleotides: TGTGCCAGCAGCTTAGCGACGGAAACCCAGTACTTC.

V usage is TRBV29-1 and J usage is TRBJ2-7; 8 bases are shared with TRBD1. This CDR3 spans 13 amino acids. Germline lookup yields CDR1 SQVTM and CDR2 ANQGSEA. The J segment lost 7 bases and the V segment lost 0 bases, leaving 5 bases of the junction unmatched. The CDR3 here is CSVEDRGLEEQYF. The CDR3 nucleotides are TGCAGCGTTGAAGACAGGGGGCTAGAGGAGCAGTACTTC.

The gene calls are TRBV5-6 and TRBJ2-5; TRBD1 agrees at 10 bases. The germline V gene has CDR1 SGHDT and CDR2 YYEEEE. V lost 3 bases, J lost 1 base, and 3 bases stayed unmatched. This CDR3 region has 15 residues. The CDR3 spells CASSSRDRGQETQYF. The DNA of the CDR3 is TGTGCCAGCAGCTCCCGGGACAGGGGCCAAGAGACCCAGTACTTC. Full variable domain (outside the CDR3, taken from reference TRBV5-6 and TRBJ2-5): DAGVTQSPTHLIKTRGQQVTLRCSPKSGHDTVSWYQQALGQGPQFIFQYYEEEERQRGNFPDRFSGHQFPNYSSELNVNALLLGDSALYLCASSSRDRGQETQYFGPGTRLLVL.

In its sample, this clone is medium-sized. CDR3 residues: CASSLVGGALNTEAFF. CDR3 bases: TGTGCCAGCAGCTTAGTAGGAGGGGCGCTGAACACTGAAGCTTTCTTT. The chain combines TRBV7-8 with TRBJ1-1, with a tentative D call TRBD1 (5 bases). The CDR3 loop spans 16 amino acids. Trimming shortened V by 1 base and J by 0 bases, and 12 bases separated the two germline ends. The germline V gene encodes CDR1 SGHVS and CDR2 FQNEAQ.

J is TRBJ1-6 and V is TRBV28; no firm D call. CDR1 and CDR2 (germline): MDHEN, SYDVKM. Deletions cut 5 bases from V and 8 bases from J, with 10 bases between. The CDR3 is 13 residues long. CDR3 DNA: TGTGCCAGCAGTCAAGTTACGGATTCACCCCTCCACTTT. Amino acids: CASSQVTDSPLHF.

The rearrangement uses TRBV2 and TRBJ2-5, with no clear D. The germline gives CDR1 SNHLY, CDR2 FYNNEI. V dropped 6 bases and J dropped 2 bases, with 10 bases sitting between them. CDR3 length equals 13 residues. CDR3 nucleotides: TGTGCCAGCAGGCGGACGGAACAAGAGACCCAGTACTTC. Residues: CASRRTEQETQYF.

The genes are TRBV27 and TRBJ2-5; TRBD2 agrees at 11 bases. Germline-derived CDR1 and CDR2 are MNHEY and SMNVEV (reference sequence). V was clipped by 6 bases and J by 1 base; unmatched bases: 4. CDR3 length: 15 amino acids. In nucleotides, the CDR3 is TGTGCCAGCAGAACCGGGACTAGCGGCCAAGAGACCCAGTACTTC. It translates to CASRTGTSGQETQYF.

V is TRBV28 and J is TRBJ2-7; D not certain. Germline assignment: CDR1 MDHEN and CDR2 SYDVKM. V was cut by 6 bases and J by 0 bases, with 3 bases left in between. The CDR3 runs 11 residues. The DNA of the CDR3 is TGTGCCAGCAGCCGCTCCTACGAGCAGTACTTC. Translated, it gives CASSRSYEQYF. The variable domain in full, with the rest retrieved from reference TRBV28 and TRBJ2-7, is DVKVTQSSRYLVKRTGEKVFLECVQDMDHENMFWYRQDPGLGLRLIYFSYDVKMKEKGDIPEGYSVSREKKERFSLILESASTNQTSMYLCASSRSYEQYFGPGTRLTVT.

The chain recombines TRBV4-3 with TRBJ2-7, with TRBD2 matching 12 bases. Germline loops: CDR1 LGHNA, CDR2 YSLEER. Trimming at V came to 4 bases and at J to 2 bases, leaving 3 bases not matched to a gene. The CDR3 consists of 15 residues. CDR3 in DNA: TGCGCCAGCAGCCCCAGGACTAGCGGGACCTACGAGCAGTACTTC. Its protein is CASSPRTSGTYEQYF.

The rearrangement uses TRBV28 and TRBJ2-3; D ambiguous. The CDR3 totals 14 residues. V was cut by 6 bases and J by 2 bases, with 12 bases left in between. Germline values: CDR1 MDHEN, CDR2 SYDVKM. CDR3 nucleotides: TGTGCCAGCAGAGACTCGTACCCCACAGATACGCAGTATTTT. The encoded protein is CASRDSYPTDTQYF.

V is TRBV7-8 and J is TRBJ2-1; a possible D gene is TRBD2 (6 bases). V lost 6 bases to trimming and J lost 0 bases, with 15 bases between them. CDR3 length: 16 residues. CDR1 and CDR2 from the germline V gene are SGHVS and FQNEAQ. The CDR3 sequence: CASSLTGGSSYNEQFF. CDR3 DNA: TGTGCCAGCAGTCTTACCGGGGGAAGCTCCTACAATGAGCAGTTCTTC.

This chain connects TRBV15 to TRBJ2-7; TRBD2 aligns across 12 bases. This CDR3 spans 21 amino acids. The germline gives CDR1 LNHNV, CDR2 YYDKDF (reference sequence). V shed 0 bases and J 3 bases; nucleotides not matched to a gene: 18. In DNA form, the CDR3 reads TGTGCCACCAGCAGAGATTTAGGGAGAGCGGTTCTAGCGGGGGGGAGCTACGAGCAGTACTTC. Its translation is CATSRDLGRAVLAGGSYEQYF.

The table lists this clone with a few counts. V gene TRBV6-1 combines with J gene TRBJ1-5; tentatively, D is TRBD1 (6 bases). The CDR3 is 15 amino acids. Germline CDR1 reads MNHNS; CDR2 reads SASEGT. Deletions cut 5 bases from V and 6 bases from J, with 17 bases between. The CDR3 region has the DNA TGTGCCAGCAGTACCCCCACAGGGTTTGGTCAGCCCCAGCATTTT. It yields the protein CASSTPTGFGQPQHF.

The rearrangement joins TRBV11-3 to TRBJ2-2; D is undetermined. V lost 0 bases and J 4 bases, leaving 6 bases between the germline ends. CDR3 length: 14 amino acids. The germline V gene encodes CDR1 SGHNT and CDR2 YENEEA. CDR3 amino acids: CASSLDHSTGELFF. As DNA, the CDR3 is TGTGCCAGCAGCTTAGATCACTCCACCGGGGAGCTGTTTTTT.

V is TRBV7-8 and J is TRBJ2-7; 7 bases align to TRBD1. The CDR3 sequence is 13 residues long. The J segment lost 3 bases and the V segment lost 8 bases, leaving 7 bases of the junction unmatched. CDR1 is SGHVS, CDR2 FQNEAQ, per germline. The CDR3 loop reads CASSGTVFYEQYF. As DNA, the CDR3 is TGTGCCAGCTCCGGGACAGTCTTCTACGAGCAGTACTTC.

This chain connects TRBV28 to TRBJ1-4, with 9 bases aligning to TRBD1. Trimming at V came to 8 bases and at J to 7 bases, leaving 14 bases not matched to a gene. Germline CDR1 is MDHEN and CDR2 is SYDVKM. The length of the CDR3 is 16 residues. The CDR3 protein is CASGPYTGGWGEKLFF. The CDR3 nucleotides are TGTGCCAGCGGACCATACACAGGGGGCTGGGGTGAAAAACTGTTTTTT.

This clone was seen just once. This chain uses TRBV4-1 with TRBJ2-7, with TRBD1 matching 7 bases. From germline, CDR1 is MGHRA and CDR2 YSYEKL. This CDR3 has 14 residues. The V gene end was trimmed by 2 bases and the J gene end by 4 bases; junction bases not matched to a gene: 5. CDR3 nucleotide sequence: TGCGCCAGCAGCCAAACAGGGGTCGGATACGAGCAGTACTTC. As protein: CASSQTGVGYEQYF.